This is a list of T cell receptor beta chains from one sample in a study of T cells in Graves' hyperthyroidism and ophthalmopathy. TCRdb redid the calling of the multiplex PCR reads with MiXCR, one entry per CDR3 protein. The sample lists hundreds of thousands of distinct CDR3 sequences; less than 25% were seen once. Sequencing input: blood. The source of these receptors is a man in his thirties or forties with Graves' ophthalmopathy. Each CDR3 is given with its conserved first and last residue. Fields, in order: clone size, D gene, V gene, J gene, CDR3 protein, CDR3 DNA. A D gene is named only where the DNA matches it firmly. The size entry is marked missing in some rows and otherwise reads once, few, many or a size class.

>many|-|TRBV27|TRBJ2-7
CASSSRGDSYEQYF
TGTGCCAGCAGTTCGAGGGGGGACTCCTACGAGCAGTACTTC
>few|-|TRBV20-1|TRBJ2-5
CSARAAFGETQYF
TGCAGTGCTAGAGCAGCCTTCGGAGAGACCCAGTACTTC
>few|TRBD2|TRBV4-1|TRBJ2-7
CASSQEGRGTYEQYF
TGCGCCAGCAGCCAAGAGGGGAGGGGTACCTACGAGCAGTACTTC
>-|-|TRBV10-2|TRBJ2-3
CASSEQGGGDTQYF
TGCGCCAGCAGTGAGCAGGGAGGTGGAGATACGCAGTATTTT
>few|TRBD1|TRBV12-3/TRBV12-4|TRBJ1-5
CASSPDRGTSNQPQHF
TGTGCCAGCAGTCCGGACAGGGGGACGAGCAATCAGCCCCAGCATTTT
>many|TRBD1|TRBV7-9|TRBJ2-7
CASSTPGQGSSSYEQYF
TGTGCCAGCAGCACCCCGGGACAGGGTTCGAGCTCCTACGAGCAGTACTTC
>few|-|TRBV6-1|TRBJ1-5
CASSDRTAGPQHF
TGTGCCAGCAGTGATCGGACGGCAGGGCCCCAGCATTTT
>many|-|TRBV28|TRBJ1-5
CASSLGDSSNQPQHF
TGTGCCAGCAGTTTAGGAGACAGTAGCAATCAGCCCCAGCATTTT
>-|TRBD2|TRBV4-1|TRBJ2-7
CASSQGTSVLYEQYF
TGCGCCAGCAGCCAAGGTACTAGCGTCCTCTACGAGCAGTACTTC
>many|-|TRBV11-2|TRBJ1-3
CAITSGNTIYF
TGTGCCATCACCTCTGGAAACACCATATATTTT
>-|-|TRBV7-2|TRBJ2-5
CASSFRAETQYF
TGTGCCAGCAGCTTTCGGGCGGAGACCCAGTACTTC
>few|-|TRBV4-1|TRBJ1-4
CASLPGGVGGEKLFF
TGCGCCAGCCTACCTGGCGGGGTGGGTGGCGAAAAACTGTTTTTT
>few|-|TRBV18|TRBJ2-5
CASSLGTGIRETQYF
TGTGCCAGCTCGCTTGGTACAGGGATACGGGAGACCCAGTACTTC
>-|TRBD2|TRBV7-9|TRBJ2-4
CASRSGTSGHIQYF
TGTGCCAGCAGGTCCGGGACTAGCGGGCACATTCAGTACTTC
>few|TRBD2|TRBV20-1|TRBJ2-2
CSARRLAGGAGNTGELFF
TGCAGTGCTAGAAGACTAGCGGGAGGGGCGGGGAACACCGGGGAGCTGTTTTTT
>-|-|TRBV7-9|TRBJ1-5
CASSGLGGDQPQHF
TGTGCCAGCAGCGGCCTGGGAGGGGATCAGCCCCAGCATTTT
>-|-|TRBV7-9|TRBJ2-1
CASSSPDGGYNEQFF
TGTGCCAGCAGCTCACCTGACGGGGGTTACAATGAGCAGTTCTTC
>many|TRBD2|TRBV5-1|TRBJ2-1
CASSTDLAGANYNEQFF
TGCGCCAGCAGCACGGATCTAGCGGGAGCTAACTACAATGAGCAGTTCTTC
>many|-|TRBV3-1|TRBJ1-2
CASSPRNQVGYTF
TGTGCCAGCAGCCCACGGAACCAGGTCGGCTACACCTTC
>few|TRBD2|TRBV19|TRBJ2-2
CASSIYLAGVIIGELFF
TGTGCCAGTAGTATCTATCTAGCGGGAGTTATTATCGGGGAGCTGTTTTTT
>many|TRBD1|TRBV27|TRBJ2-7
CASSELTGSYEQYF
TGTGCCAGCAGCGAACTGACAGGGTCCTACGAGCAGTACTTC
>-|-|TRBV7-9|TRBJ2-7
CASSSPARTTYEQYF
TGTGCCAGCAGCTCCCCAGCGAGGACGACCTACGAGCAGTACTTC
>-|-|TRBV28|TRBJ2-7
CASRHPITHEQYF
TGTGCCAGCAGGCACCCTATCACCCACGAGCAGTACTTC
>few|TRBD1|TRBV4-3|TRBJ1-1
CASSPGTGVENTEAFF
TGCGCCAGCAGCCCCGGGACAGGGGTGGAGAACACTGAAGCTTTCTTT
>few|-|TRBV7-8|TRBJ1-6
CASSPWGMKSPLHF
TGTGCCAGCAGCCCGTGGGGTATGAAATCACCCCTCCACTTT
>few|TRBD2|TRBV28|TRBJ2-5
CATAGTSGQETQYF
TGTGCCACGGCCGGGACTAGCGGACAAGAGACCCAGTACTTC
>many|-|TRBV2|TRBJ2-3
CASIAVGASTDTQYF
TGTGCCAGCATCGCGGTGGGAGCTAGCACAGATACGCAGTATTTT
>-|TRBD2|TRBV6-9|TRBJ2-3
CASSWGLGKFDTQYF
TGTGCCAGCAGTTGGGGACTAGGTAAATTCGATACGCAGTATTTT
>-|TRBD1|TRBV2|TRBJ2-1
CASMDRGASKQFF
TGTGCCAGCATGGACAGGGGGGCCTCTAAGCAGTTCTTC
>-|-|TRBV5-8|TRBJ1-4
CASSLGPGRGLEKLFF
TGTGCCAGCAGCTTGGGCCCTGGGAGAGGGCTGGAAAAACTGTTTTTT
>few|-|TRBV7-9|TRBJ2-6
CACHGARGANVLTF
TGTGCCTGCCATGGGGCGAGGGGGGCCAACGTCCTGACTTTC
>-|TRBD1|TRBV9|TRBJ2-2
CASSVPKTGGTGELFF
TGTGCCAGCAGCGTACCGAAGACAGGGGGGACCGGGGAGCTGTTTTTT
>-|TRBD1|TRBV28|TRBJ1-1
CATGTAMNTEAFF
TGTGCCACCGGGACAGCCATGAACACTGAAGCTTTCTTT
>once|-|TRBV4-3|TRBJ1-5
CASSQNSYDSNQPQHF
TGCGCCAGCAGCCAAAACAGCTACGATAGCAATCAGCCCCAGCATTTT
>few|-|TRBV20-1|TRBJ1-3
CSASEGLRNTIYF
TGCAGTGCTAGTGAAGGGCTTCGAAACACCATATATTTT
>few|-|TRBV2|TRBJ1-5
CASRLQGAQPQHF
TGTGCCAGCAGACTTCAGGGTGCCCAGCCCCAGCATTTT
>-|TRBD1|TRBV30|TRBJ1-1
CACWWDSLNTEAFF
TGTGCCTGTTGGTGGGACAGCTTGAACACTGAAGCTTTCTTT
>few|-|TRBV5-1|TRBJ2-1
CASSLETKNEQFF
TGCGCCAGCAGCTTGGAGACCAAAAATGAGCAGTTCTTC
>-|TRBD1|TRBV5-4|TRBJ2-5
CASSPRDRGLKETQYF
TGTGCCAGCAGCCCGAGGGACAGGGGGCTTAAGGAGACCCAGTACTTC
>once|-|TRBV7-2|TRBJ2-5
CASSQGGPPGETQYF
TGTGCCAGCAGTCAAGGGGGGCCCCCCGGGGAGACCCAGTACTTC
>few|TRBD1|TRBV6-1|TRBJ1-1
CASTPGQGVMNTEAFF
TGTGCCAGCACCCCGGGACAGGGGGTCATGAACACTGAAGCTTTCTTT
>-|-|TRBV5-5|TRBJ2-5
CASSSTPSGNLETQYF
TGTGCCAGCAGCTCAACACCCAGCGGCAACCTAGAGACCCAGTACTTC
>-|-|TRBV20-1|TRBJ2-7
CSASIRGYEQYF
TGCAGTGCTAGTATCCGGGGCTACGAGCAGTACTTC
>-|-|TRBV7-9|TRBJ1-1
CASSLVQIGTEAFF
TGTGCCAGCAGCTTAGTACAGATAGGAACTGAAGCTTTCTTT
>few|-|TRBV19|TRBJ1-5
CASRVQQGHQPQHF
TGTGCCAGTAGGGTCCAACAGGGCCATCAGCCCCAGCATTTT
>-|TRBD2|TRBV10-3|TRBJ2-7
CATRDYYEQYF
TGTGCCACGCGGGACTACTACGAGCAGTACTTC
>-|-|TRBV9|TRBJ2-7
CASSGDGARDYEQYF
TGTGCCAGCAGCGGGGACGGGGCGAGAGACTACGAGCAGTACTTC
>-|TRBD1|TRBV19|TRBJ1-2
CASSMWTGEANYGYTF
TGTGCCAGTAGTATGTGGACAGGAGAAGCTAACTATGGCTACACCTTC
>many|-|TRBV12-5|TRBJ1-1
CASGQAGVDTEAFF
TGTGCTAGTGGCCAGGCAGGGGTGGACACTGAAGCTTTCTTT
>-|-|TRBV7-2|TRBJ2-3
CASSPNPGGTDTQYF
TGTGCCAGCAGCCCTAATCCCGGGGGCACAGATACGCAGTATTTT
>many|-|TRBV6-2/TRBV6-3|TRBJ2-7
CASSWASNEQYF
TGTGCCAGCAGTTGGGCCTCTAACGAGCAGTACTTC
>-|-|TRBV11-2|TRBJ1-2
CASSLDVGGKRRGYTF
TGTGCCAGCAGCTTAGATGTGGGGGGTAAACGGCGTGGCTACACCTTC
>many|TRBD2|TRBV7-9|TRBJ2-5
CASSSYLGLAQETQYF
TGTGCCAGCAGCTCCTACCTGGGACTAGCGCAGGAGACCCAGTACTTC
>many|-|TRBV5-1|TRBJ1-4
CASSPQGQMDEKLFF
TGCGCCAGCAGCCCTCAGGGGCAGATGGACGAAAAACTGTTTTTT
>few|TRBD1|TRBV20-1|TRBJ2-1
CSAAGTGGMHEQFF
TGCAGTGCCGCCGGGACAGGGGGTATGCATGAGCAGTTCTTC
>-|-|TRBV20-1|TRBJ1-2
CSASGNREGGYTF
TGCAGTGCTAGTGGGAACAGGGAGGGTGGCTACACCTTC
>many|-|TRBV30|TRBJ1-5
CAYKVGGNQPQHF
TGTGCCTATAAGGTGGGCGGCAATCAGCCCCAGCATTTT